This is a list of T cell receptor beta chains from one sample in a study of long-term antiretroviral therapy in people with HIV. This table comes from immunoSEQ multiplex PCR, and its TCRdb copy is limited to in-frame clones, with some not included. The sample shows roughly 17,000 clones, roughly 95% of them seen only once. The starting material was unsorted PBMCs, obtained approximately 11 years after starting antiretroviral therapy. The receptor set was obtained from a man aged 25-45 years with HIV. Both conserved end residues are part of each CDR3. A D gene is named only where the DNA matches it firmly.

j_gene	len	v_gene	d_gene	CDR3aa
TRBJ1-1	13	TRBV5-5	.	CASSIRGDTEAFF
TRBJ2-2	15	TRBV5-1	.	CASSLGGARTGELFF
TRBJ2-3	15	TRBV7-6	TRBD2	CASSSRRGGGETQYF
TRBJ1-6	16	TRBV5-1	.	CASSPIETGGSSPLHF
TRBJ1-1	14	TRBV2	.	CASRIRPGTTEAFF
TRBJ1-2	12	TRBV2	TRBD1	CASSSGGYGYTF
TRBJ1-6	15	TRBV6-5	TRBD1	CAGGTPGQAGSPLHF
TRBJ2-1	15	TRBV19	.	CASTRGSGRNDEQFF
TRBJ1-5	17	TRBV10-3	.	CAISEPRGRNSHQPQHF
TRBJ1-1	13	TRBV6-1	.	CASSLDSSTEAFF
TRBJ1-2	14	TRBV28	.	CASSFGGPNYGYTF
TRBJ2-5	15	TRBV2	TRBD1	CASSERTGYQETQYF
TRBJ1-1	17	TRBV18	.	CASSPLRDPTRATEAFF
TRBJ2-5	15	TRBV9	.	CASSPTPGSQETQYF
TRBJ2-5	19	TRBV5-1	TRBD2	CASSLAMATSGGKEETQYF
TRBJ2-5	15	TRBV6-5	.	CASSPLGQVKETQYF
TRBJ1-5	20	TRBV15	TRBD1	CATSSDRDRGRSGSNQPQHF
TRBJ1-5	15	TRBV30	TRBD1	CAWSTGTGTGQPQHF
TRBJ2-7	13	TRBV28	TRBD2	CASSLGGLNEQYF
TRBJ1-4	15	TRBV6-5	.	CASSWSRSSSEKLFF
TRBJ1-2	15	TRBV18	TRBD1	CASSLVTGDFYGYTF
TRBJ2-2	12	TRBV5-4	.	CASSALSGELFF
TRBJ2-1	17	TRBV10-3	TRBD2	CAISESKASGDFNEQFF
TRBJ1-2	14	TRBV29-1	.	CSVQGQLSNYGYTF
TRBJ2-2	13	TRBV5-4	.	CASRGGNTGELFF
TRBJ2-5	13	TRBV7-8	.	CASSLANRETQYF
TRBJ2-5	18	TRBV4-1	TRBD1	CASSQEEQGSPGQETQYF
TRBJ1-1	12	TRBV11-2	.	CASSLQGTEAFF
TRBJ1-4	15	TRBV5-5	.	CASSRRQESIEKLFF
TRBJ1-1	14	TRBV5-4	.	CASSRDGWTTEAFF
TRBJ2-1	13	TRBV19	TRBD1	CASSPGQNNEQFF
TRBJ2-1	17	TRBV13	TRBD2	CASSLASGGNSYNEQFF
TRBJ1-3	13	TRBV2	.	CASSLPSGNTIYF
TRBJ2-5	13	TRBV5-1	.	CASSLQGSETQYF
TRBJ2-5	13	TRBV2	.	CASTGLTKETQYF
TRBJ1-4	16	TRBV10-2	.	CASSESNRVGDEKLFF
TRBJ1-5	16	TRBV15	TRBD1	CATSWGQANSNQPQHF
TRBJ2-2	14	TRBV5-1	TRBD1	CASSSQGATGELFF
TRBJ1-5	15	TRBV28	.	CASSLRGASNQPQHF
TRBJ2-3	14	TRBV28	TRBD2	CASLTGGSTDTQYF
TRBJ2-7	12	TRBV6-5	.	CASKGSSYEQYF
TRBJ2-1	15	TRBV2	.	CASSEFQGSYNEQFF
TRBJ1-1	14	TRBV5-4	.	CASSQSVGGNEAFF
TRBJ1-2	15	TRBV5-4	TRBD1	CASRMRGTASYGYTF
TRBJ2-1	15	TRBV4-2	.	CASSQGGGRDNEQFF
TRBJ1-1	13	TRBV2	.	CASYRERSTEAFF
TRBJ1-5	12	TRBV16	.	CASSQTDQPQHF
TRBJ2-7	15	TRBV15	.	CATSRDLQGGHEQYF
TRBJ1-2	19	TRBV4-2	.	CASSQDWLQIPINNYGYTF
TRBJ2-5	14	TRBV2	TRBD2	CASSQGLAQETQYF
TRBJ1-6	15	TRBV9	.	CASSRAGTDNSPLHF
TRBJ2-6	17	TRBV6-1	TRBD1	CASSEVAGGAGANVLTF
TRBJ2-5	15	TRBV10-2	.	CASKIKGWVQETQYF
TRBJ2-6	15	TRBV11-2	TRBD1	CASSVQGTGANVLTF
TRBJ1-3	16	TRBV7-6	.	CASSPRGGSIGNTIYF